Listed below are T cell receptor beta chains from one sample, sequenced in a study of T cell changes during pregnancy in multiple sclerosis. Clones were sequenced by immunoSEQ multiplex PCR, and TCRdb holds only the in-frame ones, with some missing. The sample has about 93,000 clones, roughly 91% seen once. This sample comprised peripheral blood, obtained after pregnancy. The source is a female donor in good health, enrolled as a control in a pregnancy study. The CDR3 runs from the conserved cysteine through the conserved F or W. A D gene is named only where the DNA matches it firmly. Expanded clones get a size class; other rows say once, few or many, or leave the size out.

clone size	V gene	D gene	J gene	CDR3 DNA	CDR3 protein
.	TRBV19	.	TRBJ2-1	TGTGCCAGTAGTTTCGGGCAGTTCTTC	CASSFGQFF
.	TRBV19	.	TRBJ1-5	TGTGCCAGTAGTATGCACCGGGGGCAGCCCCAGCATTTT	CASSMHRGQPQHF
.	TRBV5-1	TRBD1	TRBJ2-7	TGCGCCAGCAGCGGGGGACAGTACTACGAGCAGTACTTC	CASSGGQYYEQYF
once	TRBV6-6	.	TRBJ1-1	TGTGCCAGCCTTACAGGGCCGAACACTGAAGCTTTCTTT	CASLTGPNTEAFF
.	TRBV19	.	TRBJ1-5	TGTGCCAGTAAAGGACTGCCTCGGGATCAGCCCCAGCATTTT	CASKGLPRDQPQHF
.	TRBV14	TRBD1	TRBJ1-1	TGTGCCAGCAGCCTCAGACAGGGACTGAAAACTTTCTTT	CASSLRQGLKTFF
.	TRBV7-3	TRBD1	TRBJ2-5	TGTGCCAGCAGCCAGGGACAGGGAAGAGGAGAGACCCAGTACTTC	CASSQGQGRGETQYF
.	TRBV9	TRBD2	TRBJ2-3	TGTGCCAGCAGCGTAGCCAGCGGGGGGGTCACAGATACGCAGTATTTT	CASSVASGGVTDTQYF
.	TRBV19	.	TRBJ2-4	TGTGCCAGTAGTCCAGAGGGTAATCCCAAAAACATTCAGTACTTC	CASSPEGNPKNIQYF
.	TRBV2	.	TRBJ2-7	TGTGCCAGCAGCCGACCGGGGTACGAGCAGTACTTC	CASSRPGYEQYF
.	TRBV18	TRBD2	TRBJ2-3	TGTGCCAGCTCTCCGAGCGGGGGGGCGGACGTGCAGTATTTT	CASSPSGGADVQYF
.	TRBV9	TRBD1	TRBJ2-7	TGTGCCAGCAGCGGCCCTCGGACAGGGGAGACCGAGCAGTACTTC	CASSGPRTGETEQYF
.	TRBV4-3	.	TRBJ1-6	TGCGCCAGCAGCCAATCGACAGCATATAATTCACCCCTCCACTTT	CASSQSTAYNSPLHF
.	TRBV19	TRBD1	TRBJ1-6	TGTGCCAGTACGCCGACAGGGCCTTCACCCCTCCACTTT	CASTPTGPSPLHF
once	TRBV4-3	.	TRBJ2-2	TGCGCCAGCAGGAAACAGGGATGGGACACCGGGGAGCTGTTTTTT	CASRKQGWDTGELFF
.	TRBV6-5	.	TRBJ1-4	TGTGCCAGCAGTTTCGAGGGTGAAAAACTGTTTTTT	CASSFEGEKLFF
.	TRBV28	.	TRBJ1-5	TGTGCCAGCAGTTTGTCAGGTGGCAATCAGCCCCAGCATTTT	CASSLSGGNQPQHF
.	TRBV18	.	TRBJ2-3	TGTGCCAGCTCACCCACTTTGACAGATACGCAGTATTTT	CASSPTLTDTQYF
.	TRBV7-2	.	TRBJ2-2	TGTGCCAGCAGCCCCAGGGTCGTGAACACCGGGGAGCTGTTTTTT	CASSPRVVNTGELFF
.	TRBV29-1	TRBD1	TRBJ1-1	TGCAGCGGTGACAGGGTTTCCACTGAAGCTTTCTTT	CSGDRVSTEAFF